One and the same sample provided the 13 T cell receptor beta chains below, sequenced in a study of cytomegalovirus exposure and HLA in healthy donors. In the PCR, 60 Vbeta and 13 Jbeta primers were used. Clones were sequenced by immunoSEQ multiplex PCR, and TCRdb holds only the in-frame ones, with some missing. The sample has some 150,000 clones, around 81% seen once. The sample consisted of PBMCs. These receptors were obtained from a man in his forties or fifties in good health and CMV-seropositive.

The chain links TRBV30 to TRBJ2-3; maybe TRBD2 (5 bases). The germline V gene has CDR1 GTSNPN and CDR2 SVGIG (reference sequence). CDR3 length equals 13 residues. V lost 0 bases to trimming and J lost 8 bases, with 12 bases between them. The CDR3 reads CAWSVTGISTQYF. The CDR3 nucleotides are TGTGCCTGGAGTGTAACGGGAATCTCTACGCAGTATTTT.

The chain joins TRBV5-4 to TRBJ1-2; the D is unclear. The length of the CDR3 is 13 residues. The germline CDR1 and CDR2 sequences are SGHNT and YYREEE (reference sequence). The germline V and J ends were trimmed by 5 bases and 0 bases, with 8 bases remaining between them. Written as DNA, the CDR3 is TGTGCCAGCAGGAGGGAAACTAACTATGGCTACACCTTC. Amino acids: CASRRETNYGYTF.

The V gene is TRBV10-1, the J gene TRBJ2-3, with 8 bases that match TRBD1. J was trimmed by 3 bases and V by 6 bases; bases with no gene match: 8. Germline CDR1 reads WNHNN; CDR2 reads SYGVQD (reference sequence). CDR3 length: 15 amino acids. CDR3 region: CASSRTGLRTDTQYF. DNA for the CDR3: TGCGCCAGCAGCCGGACAGGGCTCAGAACAGATACGCAGTATTTT.

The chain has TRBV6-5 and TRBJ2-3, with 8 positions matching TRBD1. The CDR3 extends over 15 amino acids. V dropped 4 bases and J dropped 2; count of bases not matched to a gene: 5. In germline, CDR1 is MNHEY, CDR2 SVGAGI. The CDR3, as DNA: TGTGCCAGCAGTTCTTGGACAGGGCCCACAGATACGCAGTATTTT. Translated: CASSSWTGPTDTQYF.

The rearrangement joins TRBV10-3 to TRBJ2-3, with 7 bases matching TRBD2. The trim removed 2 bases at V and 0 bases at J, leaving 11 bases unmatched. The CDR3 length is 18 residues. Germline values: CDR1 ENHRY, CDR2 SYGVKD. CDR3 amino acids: CAISERNSGGFSTDTQYF. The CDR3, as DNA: TGTGCCATCAGTGAGAGGAACTCCGGGGGGTTTAGCACAGATACGCAGTATTTT.

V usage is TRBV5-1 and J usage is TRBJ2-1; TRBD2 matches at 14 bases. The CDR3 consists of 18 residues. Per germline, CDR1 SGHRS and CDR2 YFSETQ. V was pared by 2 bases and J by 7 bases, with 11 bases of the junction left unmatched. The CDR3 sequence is CASSLASGTSGSWNEQFF. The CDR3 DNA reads TGCGCCAGCAGCTTAGCCTCGGGGACTAGCGGGAGTTGGAATGAGCAGTTCTTC.

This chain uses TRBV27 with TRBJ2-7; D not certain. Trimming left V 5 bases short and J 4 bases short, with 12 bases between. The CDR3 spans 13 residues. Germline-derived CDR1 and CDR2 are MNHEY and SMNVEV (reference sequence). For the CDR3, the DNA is TGTGCCAGCAGTCGTTATGAGTCGTACGAGCAGTACTTC. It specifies CASSRYESYEQYF.

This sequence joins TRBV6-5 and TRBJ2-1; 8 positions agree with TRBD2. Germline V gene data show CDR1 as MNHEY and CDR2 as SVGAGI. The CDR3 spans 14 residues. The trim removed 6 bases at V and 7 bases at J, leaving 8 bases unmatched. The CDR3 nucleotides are TGTGCCAGCAGGCACCGGGGGGGGCTAAATGAGCAGTTCTTC. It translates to CASRHRGGLNEQFF.

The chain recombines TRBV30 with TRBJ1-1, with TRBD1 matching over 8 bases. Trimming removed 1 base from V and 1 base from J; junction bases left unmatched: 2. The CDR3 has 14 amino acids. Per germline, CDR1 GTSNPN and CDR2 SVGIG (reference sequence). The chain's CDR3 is CAWSGDRWNTEAFF. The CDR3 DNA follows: TGTGCCTGGAGTGGGGACAGGTGGAACACTGAAGCTTTCTTT.

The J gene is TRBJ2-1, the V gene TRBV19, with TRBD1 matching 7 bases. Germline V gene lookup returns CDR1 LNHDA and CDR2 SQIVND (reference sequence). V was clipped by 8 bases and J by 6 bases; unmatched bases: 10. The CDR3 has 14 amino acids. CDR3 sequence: CASVGQEESNEQFF. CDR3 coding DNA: TGTGCCAGTGTCGGACAGGAAGAATCCAATGAGCAGTTCTTC. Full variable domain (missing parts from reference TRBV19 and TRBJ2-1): DGGITQSPKYLFRKEGQNVTLSCEQNLNHDAMYWYRQDPGQGLRLIYYSQIVNDFQKGDIAEGYSVSREKKESFPLTVTSAQKNPTAFYLCASVGQEESNEQFFGPGTRLTVL.

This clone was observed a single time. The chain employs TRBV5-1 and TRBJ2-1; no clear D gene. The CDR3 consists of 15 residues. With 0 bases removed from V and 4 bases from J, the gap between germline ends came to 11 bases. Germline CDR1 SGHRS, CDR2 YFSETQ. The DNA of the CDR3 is TGCGCCAGCAGCTTGGATGTGACAAATTACAATGAGCAGTTCTTC. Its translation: CASSLDVTNYNEQFF.

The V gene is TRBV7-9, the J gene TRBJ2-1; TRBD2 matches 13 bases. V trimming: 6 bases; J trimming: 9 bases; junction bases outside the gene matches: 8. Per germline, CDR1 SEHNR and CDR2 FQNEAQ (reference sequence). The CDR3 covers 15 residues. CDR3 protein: CASSRPGLAGIEQFF. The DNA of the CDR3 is TGTGCCAGCAGTCGACCGGGACTAGCGGGGATTGAGCAGTTCTTC.

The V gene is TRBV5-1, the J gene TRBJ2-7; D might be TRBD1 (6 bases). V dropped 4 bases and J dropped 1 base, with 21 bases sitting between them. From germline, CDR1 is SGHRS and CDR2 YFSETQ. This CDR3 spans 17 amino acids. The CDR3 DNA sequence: TGCGCCAGCAGCACCACGGCCCGGACAGCTTATTCCTACGAGCAGTACTTC. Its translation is CASSTTARTAYSYEQYF.